The clone carrying this TCR beta chain was observed at least ten times. TCRdb ran MiXCR on the RT-PCR reads and lists one entry per CDR3 protein. The sample has more than 600,000 distinct CDR3 sequences; around 14% are singletons. Germline V CDR1 and CDR2: DFQATT, SNEGSKA (reference sequence). The CDR3 is made up of 13 amino acids. V was pared by 7 bases and J by 9 bases, with 16 bases between. The chain is built from TRBV20-1 and TRBJ1-6; maybe TRBD1 (5 bases). The sequencing sample was made of memory CD4+ T cells from blood. The receptor's source is a female donor in good health, serving as a healthy control. The CDR3 DNA reads TGCAGTGTGAGGGGCCCGGGGGGTTCACCCCTCCACTTT. Its translation is CSVRGPGGSPLHF.